This record looks at one T cell receptor (beta chain) sequence and its context. Its antigen is currently unknown. The data belong to a study of identical twins. Germline V CDR1 and CDR2: MNHEY, SVGAGI. Trimming left V 5 bases short and J 8 bases short, with 18 bases between. The CDR3 runs 14 residues. General study points: Insertion counts were lower in abundant cord blood beta clonotypes, a trend that memory repertoires did not show.

TCRdb independently ran MiXCR on the 5' RACE reads; one entry per CDR3 protein. The data contain some 1,700,000 distinct CDR3 sequences, less than 40% of them singletons. The J gene is TRBJ1-2, the V gene TRBV6-5; TRBD1 might be the D (5 bases). Sequenced material: cord blood. This receptor was identified in a newborn girl in good health. This CDR3 is CASSNSLSGKGYTF. DNA of the CDR3: TGTGCCAGCAGTAATTCCCTTTCAGGGAAAGGCTACACCTTC.